These T cell receptor beta chains were read from a single sample in a study of T cell responses to AZD1222 COVID-19 vaccine. Sequencing was performed with immunoSEQ multiplex PCR; in TCRdb, only in-frame clones are kept and a portion is missing. The top ten clones hold about 1.3% of a sample with about 150,000 clones, about 91% of them seen once. Material: peripheral blood, obtained on day 0 of AZD1222 vaccination. The origin of the receptors is an adult in good health. The CDR3 runs from the conserved cysteine through the conserved F or W. Each record gives: V gene, J gene, clone size, D gene, CDR3 protein, CDR3 DNA. A D gene is named only where the DNA matches it firmly. Only part of the rows carry a size: once, few, many, or a class if the clone is expanded.

TRBV7-9	TRBJ2-7	-	TRBD1	CASSFKLDREYRYEQYF	TGTGCCAGCAGCTTTAAATTGGACAGGGAATACCGCTACGAGCAGTACTTC
TRBV11-2	TRBJ1-1	-	-	CASSFTDQGGSEAFF	TGTGCCAGCAGCTTTACGGATCAGGGCGGAAGTGAAGCTTTCTTT
TRBV6-2/TRBV6-3	TRBJ2-1	few	-	CASSFSSYNEQFF	TGTGCCAGCAGCTTCAGCTCCTACAATGAGCAGTTCTTC
TRBV10-3	TRBJ2-2	-	-	CAISETGSRGRTGELFF	TGTGCCATCAGTGAGACAGGGTCCCGGGGACGCACCGGGGAGCTGTTTTTT
TRBV2	TRBJ1-5	-	-	CASSEVTLTDLLGPQHF	TGTGCCAGCAGTGAAGTAACGCTAACCGACCTCCTCGGGCCCCAGCATTTT
TRBV18	TRBJ2-1	-	-	CASSPTYNEQFF	TGTGCCAGCTCACCAACCTACAATGAGCAGTTCTTC
TRBV7-8	TRBJ2-7	-	-	CASSWADSYEQYF	TGTGCCAGCAGCTGGGCCGATTCCTACGAGCAGTACTTC
TRBV6-2/TRBV6-3	TRBJ2-7	-	-	CASSWSREFGVRYEQYF	TGTGCCAGCAGTTGGTCCCGCGAGTTTGGGGTGCGCTACGAGCAGTACTTC
TRBV6-5	TRBJ1-6	-	-	CASSPDGNSPLHF	TGTGCCAGCAGTCCCGACGGGAATTCACCCCTCCACTTT
TRBV18	TRBJ1-5	-	TRBD1	CASSPPLGQGRYQPQHF	TGTGCCAGCTCACCCCCCTTGGGACAGGGACGTTATCAGCCCCAGCATTTT
TRBV28	TRBJ1-4	once	-	CASSTTALEGEKLFF	TGTGCCAGCAGTACGACAGCTTTGGAGGGTGAAAAACTGTTTTTT
TRBV19	TRBJ2-2	-	-	CASTQGTGELFF	TGTGCCAGTACCCAGGGGACCGGGGAGCTGTTTTTT
TRBV6-4	TRBJ1-5	-	-	CASSNEGGNQPQHF	TGTGCCAGCAGCAATGAGGGGGGCAATCAGCCCCAGCATTTT
TRBV12-5	TRBJ1-5	-	-	CASGLYQPQHF	TGTGCTAGTGGTTTGTATCAGCCCCAGCATTTT
TRBV6-2/TRBV6-3	TRBJ1-5	-	-	CASSRDGVNQPQHF	TGTGCCAGCAGCCGGGACGGCGTTAATCAGCCCCAGCATTTT
TRBV6-5	TRBJ1-1	-	-	CASSYSRTRDAFF	TGTGCCAGCAGTTACTCAAGGACCCGGGACGCTTTCTTT
TRBV5-1	TRBJ2-2	-	-	CASSFRPVLVGGFTGELFF	TGCGCCAGCAGCTTCCGGCCGGTCCTCGTGGGGGGTTTTACCGGGGAGCTGTTTTTT
TRBV4-3	TRBJ1-4	-	-	CASSQLRAGTLTPKLFF	TGCGCCAGCAGCCAACTAAGGGCCGGGACACTTACCCCAAAACTGTTTTTT
TRBV5-5	TRBJ2-2	once	-	CASSLGATGELFF	TGTGCCAGCAGCTTGGGGGCCACCGGGGAGCTGTTTTTT
TRBV7-3	TRBJ1-2	-	TRBD1	CASSLKGTGSGYTF	TGTGCCAGCAGCTTAAAGGGGACAGGGTCTGGCTACACCTTC
TRBV3-1/TRBV3-2	TRBJ2-3	-	-	CASSQDKALPYVTSTDTQYF	TGTGCCAGCAGCCAAGATAAGGCCCTCCCATATGTCACTAGCACAGATACGCAGTATTTT
TRBV6-2/TRBV6-3	TRBJ1-1	once	-	CASSRGDEAFF	TGTGCCAGCAGCCGGGGGGATGAAGCTTTCTTT
TRBV7-9	TRBJ2-1	-	-	CASSPSLAREDEQFF	TGTGCCAGCAGCCCTAGTCTAGCAAGAGAAGATGAGCAGTTCTTC
TRBV25-1	TRBJ1-2	-	-	CASRDFSNYGYTF	TGTGCCAGCAGGGACTTTTCGAACTATGGCTACACCTTC
TRBV28	TRBJ2-7	-	-	CASSLLAGQITYEQYF	TGTGCCAGCAGTTTACTCGCGGGACAAATTACCTACGAGCAGTACTTC
TRBV7-3	TRBJ2-3	-	TRBD1	CASSPGTGNTDTQYF	TGTGCCAGCAGCCCAGGGACAGGGAACACAGATACGCAGTATTTT
TRBV2	TRBJ1-5	-	-	CASKDGLGQPQHF	TGTGCCAGCAAGGACGGCTTGGGCCAGCCCCAGCATTTT
TRBV20-1	TRBJ1-2	-	-	CSARQEYGYTF	TGCAGTGCTAGACAGGAGTATGGCTACACCTTC
TRBV12-5	TRBJ1-2	-	-	CASGFGHGAPGYTF	TGTGCTAGTGGTTTCGGTCACGGCGCGCCTGGCTACACCTTC
TRBV5-5	TRBJ2-7	-	-	CASSLEGYEQYF	TGTGCCAGCAGCTTGGAGGGTTACGAGCAGTACTTC
TRBV11-2	TRBJ2-1	-	-	CASIQAASYNEQFF	TGTGCCAGCATCCAAGCGGCCTCCTACAATGAGCAGTTCTTC
TRBV15	TRBJ2-7	-	-	CATSRAGDEQYF	TGTGCCACCAGCAGAGCAGGGGACGAGCAGTACTTC
TRBV10-3	TRBJ2-5	-	TRBD2	CAISPRLAGEEAGETQYF	TGTGCCATCAGCCCTCGACTAGCGGGAGAAGAGGCGGGAGAGACCCAGTACTTC
TRBV11-2	TRBJ1-2	-	TRBD1	CASSSDRGQGGYTF	TGTGCCAGCAGTTCAGACAGGGGACAGGGAGGCTACACCTTC
TRBV5-8	TRBJ1-2	few	TRBD1	CASSLIATGGSYGYTF	TGTGCCAGCAGCTTGATTGCCACAGGGGGATCCTATGGCTACACCTTC
TRBV5-5	TRBJ1-6	-	TRBD1	CASSSTGGDSPLHF	TGTGCCAGCAGTTCCACAGGGGGCGATTCACCCCTCCACTTT
TRBV7-2	TRBJ2-1	-	-	CAVSRNGRETIYNEQFF	TGTGCCGTCAGTAGGAATGGACGGGAGACCATCTACAATGAGCAGTTCTTC
TRBV6-2/TRBV6-3	TRBJ2-7	-	TRBD2	CASSYSTSGGATLSYEQYF	TGTGCCAGCAGTTACTCGACTAGCGGGGGAGCTACTCTTTCCTACGAGCAGTACTTC
TRBV6-5	TRBJ1-1	-	-	CASSYSRGMNTEAFF	TGTGCCAGCAGTTACTCGAGGGGTATGAACACTGAAGCTTTCTTT
TRBV6-1	TRBJ2-7	-	-	CASSEAGRGEQYF	TGTGCCAGCAGTGAAGCGGGTCGCGGCGAGCAGTACTTC
TRBV4-1	TRBJ1-5	-	-	CASSPEDPQQPQHF	TGCGCCAGCAGCCCGGAGGATCCCCAACAGCCCCAGCATTTT
TRBV5-1	TRBJ1-1	-	TRBD1	CASRRTGEVLMNTEAFF	TGCGCCAGCAGGCGGACAGGGGAAGTGCTAATGAACACTGAAGCTTTCTTT
TRBV5-1	TRBJ1-2	few	-	CASSLVGRSGYTF	TGCGCCAGCAGCTTGGTAGGACGGTCAGGCTACACCTTC
TRBV2	TRBJ2-3	-	TRBD1	CASSGQGMGTDTQYF	TGTGCCAGCAGTGGACAGGGGATGGGCACAGATACGCAGTATTTT
TRBV18	TRBJ1-4	once	TRBD1	CASSPADRRGEKLFF	TGTGCCAGCTCACCCGCGGACAGGAGGGGTGAAAAACTGTTTTTT
TRBV7-3	TRBJ2-4	-	-	CASSAAQWSIQYF	TGTGCCAGCAGCGCTGCACAATGGAGCATTCAGTACTTC